This T cell receptor (beta chain) was identified during a study of beta chain features in type 1 diabetes. Once sorted, every population was more than 98% pure. Germline V gives CDR1 SQVTM, CDR2 ANQGSEA. V lost 6 bases to trimming and J lost 3 bases, with 20 bases between them. The CDR3 is 16 amino acids. This clone occurred a few times. As every portion of the isolated RNA was reverse transcribed, the sequencing read expressed TCRB transcripts. Produced via immunoSEQ multiplex PCR; TCRdb's table is partial and in-frame only. Here the sample spans about 350,000 clones, around a fifth being singletons. The specimen sequenced was naive CD4+ T cells from blood. The TCR sequence derives from a woman under 30 in good health. The rearrangement links TRBV29-1 to TRBJ1-4; D is perhaps TRBD1 (5 bases). The CDR3 nucleotides are TGCAGCGTCTCCCCGGGGGGAATTCAGGCTAATGAAAAACTGTTTTTT. This encodes CSVSPGGIQANEKLFF.